This TCR beta chain came from a study of T cell responses to AZD1222 COVID-19 vaccine. General observations from the study: Reportedly, nearly half of unique spike TCRs recognized epitopes outside B.1.351/B.1.1.7 mutations. Repertoire samples came only from after the peak T cell response.

This clone was recorded a few times. Its antigen is unidentified. CDR3 length equals 13 residues. This table comes from immunoSEQ multiplex PCR, and its TCRdb copy is limited to in-frame clones, with some not included. Of roughly 150,000 clones listed, about 93% are singletons. The clonotype originates from an adult in good health. The chain uses TRBV7-5 and TRBJ1-1. TRBV7-5 is classified as a pseudogene. The sample was peripheral blood, taken on day 0 of AZD1222 vaccination. In DNA form, the CDR3 reads TGTGCCAGAAGCTTGGGTGTTAACACTGAAGCTTTCTTT. Translated: CARSLGVNTEAFF.